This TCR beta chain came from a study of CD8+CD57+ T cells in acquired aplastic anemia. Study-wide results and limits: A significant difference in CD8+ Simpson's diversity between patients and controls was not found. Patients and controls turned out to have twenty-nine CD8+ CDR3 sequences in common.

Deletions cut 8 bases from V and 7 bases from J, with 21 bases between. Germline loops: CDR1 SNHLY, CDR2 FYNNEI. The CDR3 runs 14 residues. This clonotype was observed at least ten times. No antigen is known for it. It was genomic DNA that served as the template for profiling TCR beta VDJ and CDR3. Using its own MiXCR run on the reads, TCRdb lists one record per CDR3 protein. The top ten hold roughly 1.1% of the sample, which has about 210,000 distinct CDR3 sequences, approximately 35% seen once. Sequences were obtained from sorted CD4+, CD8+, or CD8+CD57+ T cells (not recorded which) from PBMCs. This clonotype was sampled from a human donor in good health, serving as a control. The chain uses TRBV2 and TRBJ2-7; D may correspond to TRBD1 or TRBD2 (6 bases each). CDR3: CASGTGTPAREQYF. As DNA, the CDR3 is TGTGCCAGCGGAACAGGGACTCCCGCGAGGGAGCAGTACTTC.